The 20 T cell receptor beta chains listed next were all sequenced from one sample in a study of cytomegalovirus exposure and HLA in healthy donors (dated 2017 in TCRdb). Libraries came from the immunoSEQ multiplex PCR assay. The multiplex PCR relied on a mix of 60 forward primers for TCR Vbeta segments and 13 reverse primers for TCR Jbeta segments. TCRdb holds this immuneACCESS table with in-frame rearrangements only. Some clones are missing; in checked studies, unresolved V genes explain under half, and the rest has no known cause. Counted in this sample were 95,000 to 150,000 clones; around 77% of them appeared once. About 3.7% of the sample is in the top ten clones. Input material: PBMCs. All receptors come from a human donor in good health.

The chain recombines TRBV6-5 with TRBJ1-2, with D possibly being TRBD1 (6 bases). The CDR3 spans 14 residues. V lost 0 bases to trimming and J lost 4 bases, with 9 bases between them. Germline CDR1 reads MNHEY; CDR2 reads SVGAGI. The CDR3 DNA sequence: TGTGCCAGCAGTTACTCCCGGACAGCCTATGGCTACACCTTC. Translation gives CASSYSRTAYGYTF.

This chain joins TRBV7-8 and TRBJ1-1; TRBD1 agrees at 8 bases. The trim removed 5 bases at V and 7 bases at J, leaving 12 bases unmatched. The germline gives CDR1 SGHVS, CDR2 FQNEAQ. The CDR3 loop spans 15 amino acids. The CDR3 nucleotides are TGTGCCAGCAGCCCTATGGACAGGGCAGAGAGTGAAGCTTTCTTT. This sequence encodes CASSPMDRAESEAFF.

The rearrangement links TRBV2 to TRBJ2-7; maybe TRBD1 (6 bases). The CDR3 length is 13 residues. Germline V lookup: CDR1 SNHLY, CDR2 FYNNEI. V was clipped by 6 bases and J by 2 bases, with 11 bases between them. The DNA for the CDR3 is TGTGCCAGCAGGGTGCAGGGGCCCTACGAGCAGTACTTC. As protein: CASRVQGPYEQYF.

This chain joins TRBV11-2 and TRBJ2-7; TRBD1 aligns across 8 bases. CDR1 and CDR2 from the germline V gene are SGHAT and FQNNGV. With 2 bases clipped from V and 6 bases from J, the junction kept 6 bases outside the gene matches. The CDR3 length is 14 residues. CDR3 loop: CASSLSQGAFEQYF. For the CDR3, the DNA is TGTGCCAGCAGCTTAAGTCAGGGGGCGTTCGAGCAGTACTTC.

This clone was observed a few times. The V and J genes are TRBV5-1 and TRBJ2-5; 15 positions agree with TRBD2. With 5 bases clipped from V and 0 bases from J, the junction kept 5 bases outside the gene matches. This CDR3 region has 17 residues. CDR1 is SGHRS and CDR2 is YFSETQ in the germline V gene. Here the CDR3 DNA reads TGCGCCAGCAGGACCGGGACTAGCGGGAGGTACCAAGAGACCCAGTACTTC. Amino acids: CASRTGTSGRYQETQYF.

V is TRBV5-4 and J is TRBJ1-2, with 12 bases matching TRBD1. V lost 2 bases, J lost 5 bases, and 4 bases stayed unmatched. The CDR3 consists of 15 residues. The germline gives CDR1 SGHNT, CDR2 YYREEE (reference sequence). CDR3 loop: CASSFGTGGAYGYTF. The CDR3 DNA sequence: TGTGCCAGCAGCTTTGGGACAGGGGGCGCATATGGCTACACCTTC.

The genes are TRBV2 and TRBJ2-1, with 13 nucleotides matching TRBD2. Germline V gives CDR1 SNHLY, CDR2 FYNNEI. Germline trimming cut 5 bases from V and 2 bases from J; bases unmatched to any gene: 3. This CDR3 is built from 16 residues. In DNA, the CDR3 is TGTGCCAGCAGTCGACTAGCGGGAGGCACCTACAATGAGCAGTTCTTC. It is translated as CASSRLAGGTYNEQFF. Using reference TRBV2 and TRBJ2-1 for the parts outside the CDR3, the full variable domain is EPEVTQTPSHQVTQMGQEVILRCVPISNHLYFYWYRQILGQKVEFLVSFYNNEISEKSEIFDDQFSVERPDGSNFTLKIRSTKLEDSAMYFCASSRLAGGTYNEQFFGPGTRLTVL.

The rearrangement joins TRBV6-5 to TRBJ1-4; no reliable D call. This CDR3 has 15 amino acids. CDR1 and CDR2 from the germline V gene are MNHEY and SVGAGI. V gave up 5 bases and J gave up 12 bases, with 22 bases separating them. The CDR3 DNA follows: TGTGCCAGCAGTCGAGGGAGTGGGCTTGGGAGGGAACTGTTTTTT. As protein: CASSRGSGLGRELFF.

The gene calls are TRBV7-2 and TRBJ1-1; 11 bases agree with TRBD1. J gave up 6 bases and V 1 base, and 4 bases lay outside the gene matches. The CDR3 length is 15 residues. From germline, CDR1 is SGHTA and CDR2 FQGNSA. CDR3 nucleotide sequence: TGTGCCAGCAGCTTAGACGGGACAGGGGGGTCTGAAGCTTTCTTT. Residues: CASSLDGTGGSEAFF.

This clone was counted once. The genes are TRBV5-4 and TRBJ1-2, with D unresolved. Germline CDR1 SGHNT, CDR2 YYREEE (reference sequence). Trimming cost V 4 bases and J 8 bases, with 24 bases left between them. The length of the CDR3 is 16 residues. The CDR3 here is CASSLEKTLYSGGYTF. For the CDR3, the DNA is TGTGCCAGCAGCCTGGAAAAAACTCTTTACAGCGGGGGCTACACCTTC.

The CDR3, as DNA: TGTGCCAGCCCTAGAAAGGTGTCTGGTAACACTGAAGCTTTCTTT. Encoded protein: CASPRKVSGNTEAFF. The chain links TRBV6-1 to TRBJ1-1, with no clear D. Germline V CDR1 and CDR2: MNHNS, SASEGT. The CDR3 sequence is 15 residues long. V shed 8 bases and J shed 2 bases, with 18 bases lying between them.

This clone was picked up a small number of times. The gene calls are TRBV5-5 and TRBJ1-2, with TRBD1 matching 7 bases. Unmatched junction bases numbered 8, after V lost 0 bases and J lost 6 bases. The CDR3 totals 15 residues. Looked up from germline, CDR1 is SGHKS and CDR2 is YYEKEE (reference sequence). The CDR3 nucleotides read TGTGCCAGCAGCTTGGGGCAGGGGGTCCAGAATGGCTACACCTTC. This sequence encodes CASSLGQGVQNGYTF.

CDR3 in DNA: TGTGCCAGCAGCTTACTCGGAGAGACCCAGTACTTC. Amino acids: CASSLLGETQYF. The chain combines TRBV5-5 with TRBJ2-5; D unclear. The CDR3 contains 12 residues. The germline CDR1 and CDR2 sequences are SGHKS and YYEKEE (reference sequence). The V end lost 2 bases, the J end lost 4 bases, and 6 bases lay between the germline ends.

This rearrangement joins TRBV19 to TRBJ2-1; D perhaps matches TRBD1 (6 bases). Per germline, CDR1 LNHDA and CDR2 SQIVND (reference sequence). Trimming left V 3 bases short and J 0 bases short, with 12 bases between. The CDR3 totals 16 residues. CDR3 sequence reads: CASSIGQGYSYNEQFF. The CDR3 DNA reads TGTGCCAGTAGTATCGGGCAGGGGTACTCCTACAATGAGCAGTTCTTC.

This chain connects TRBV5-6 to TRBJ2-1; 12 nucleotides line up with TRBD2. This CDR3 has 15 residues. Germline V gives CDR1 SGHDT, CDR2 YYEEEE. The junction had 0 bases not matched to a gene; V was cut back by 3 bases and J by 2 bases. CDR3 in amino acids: CASSSSGRAYNEQFF. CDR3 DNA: TGTGCCAGCAGCTCTAGCGGGAGGGCCTACAATGAGCAGTTCTTC.

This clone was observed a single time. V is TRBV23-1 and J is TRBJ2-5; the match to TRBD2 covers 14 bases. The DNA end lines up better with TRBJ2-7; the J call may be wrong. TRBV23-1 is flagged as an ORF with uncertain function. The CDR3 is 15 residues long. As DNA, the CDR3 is TGCGCCAGCAGGGGGACTAGCGGGGGCCCCTACGAGCAGTACTTC. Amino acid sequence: CASRGTSGGPYEQYF.

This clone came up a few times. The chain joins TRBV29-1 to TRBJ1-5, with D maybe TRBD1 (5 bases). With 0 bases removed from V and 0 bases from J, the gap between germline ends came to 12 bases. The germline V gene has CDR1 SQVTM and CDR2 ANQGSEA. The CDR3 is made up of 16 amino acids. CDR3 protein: CSVEDLDSHSNQPQHF. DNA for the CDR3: TGCAGCGTTGAAGATCTCGACAGCCATAGCAATCAGCCCCAGCATTTT.

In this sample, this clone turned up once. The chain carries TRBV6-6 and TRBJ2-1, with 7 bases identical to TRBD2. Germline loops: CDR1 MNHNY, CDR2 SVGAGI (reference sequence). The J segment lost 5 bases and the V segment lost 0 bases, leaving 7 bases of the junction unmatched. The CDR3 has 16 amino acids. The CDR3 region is CASSYSALASNNEQFF. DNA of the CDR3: TGTGCCAGCAGTTACTCGGCACTAGCGTCGAACAATGAGCAGTTCTTC.

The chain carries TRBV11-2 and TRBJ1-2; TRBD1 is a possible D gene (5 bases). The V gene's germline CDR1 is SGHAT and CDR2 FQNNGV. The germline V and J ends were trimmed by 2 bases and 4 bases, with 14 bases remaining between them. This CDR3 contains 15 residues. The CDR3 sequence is CASSLTMEGFYGYTF. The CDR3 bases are TGTGCCAGCAGCTTAACTATGGAGGGGTTCTATGGCTACACCTTC.

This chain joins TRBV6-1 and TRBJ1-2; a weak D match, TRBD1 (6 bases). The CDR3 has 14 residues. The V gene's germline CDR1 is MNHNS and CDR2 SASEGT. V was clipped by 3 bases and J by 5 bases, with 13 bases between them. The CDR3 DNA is TGTGCCAGCAGTGATGGGGGGGCGTTATATGGCTACACCTTC. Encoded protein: CASSDGGALYGYTF.